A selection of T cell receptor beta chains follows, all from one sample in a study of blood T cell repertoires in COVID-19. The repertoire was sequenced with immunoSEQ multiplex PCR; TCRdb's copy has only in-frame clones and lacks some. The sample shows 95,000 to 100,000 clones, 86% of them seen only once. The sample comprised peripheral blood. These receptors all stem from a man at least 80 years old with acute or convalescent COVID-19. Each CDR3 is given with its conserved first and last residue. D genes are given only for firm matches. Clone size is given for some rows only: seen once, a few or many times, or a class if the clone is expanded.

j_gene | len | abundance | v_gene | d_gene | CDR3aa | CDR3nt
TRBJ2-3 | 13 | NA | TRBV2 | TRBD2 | CASSGGRADTQYF | TGTGCCAGCAGTGGCGGGAGGGCAGATACGCAGTATTTT
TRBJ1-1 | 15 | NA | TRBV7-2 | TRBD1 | CASSVTQGVGTEAFF | TGTGCCAGCAGCGTAACCCAGGGGGTGGGCACTGAAGCTTTCTTT
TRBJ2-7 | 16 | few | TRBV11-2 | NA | CASSPISGRPTYEQYF | TGTGCCAGCAGCCCAATCTCCGGGAGACCGACCTACGAGCAGTACTTC
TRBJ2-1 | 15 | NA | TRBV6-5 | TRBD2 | CASSRLAGERDEQFF | TGTGCCAGCAGCCGTCTAGCGGGAGAGAGAGATGAGCAGTTCTTC
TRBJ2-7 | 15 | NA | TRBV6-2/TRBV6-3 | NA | CASSWDLRSSYEQYF | TGTGCCAGCAGTTGGGACTTAAGGAGCTCCTACGAGCAGTACTTC
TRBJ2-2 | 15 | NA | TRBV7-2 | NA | CASSLRPQGTGELFF | TGTGCCAGCAGCTTACGACCCCAGGGGACCGGGGAGCTGTTTTTT
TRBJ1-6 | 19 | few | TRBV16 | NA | CASSQYISPRASSGPPLHF | TGTGCCAGCAGCCAATACATATCCCCGCGGGCCTCGTCGGGCCCCCCCCTCCACTTT
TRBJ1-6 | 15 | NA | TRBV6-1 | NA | CASSEAGTRNSPLHF | TGTGCCAGCAGTGAAGCGGGGACACGGAATTCACCCCTCCACTTT
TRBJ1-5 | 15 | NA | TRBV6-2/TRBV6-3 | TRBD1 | CASSLGTASNQPQHF | TGTGCCAGCAGCCTGGGGACAGCTAGCAATCAGCCCCAGCATTTT
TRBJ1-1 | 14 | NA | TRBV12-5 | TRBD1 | CASGPGTVGTEAFF | TGTGCTAGTGGGCCTGGGACAGTGGGGACTGAAGCTTTCTTT
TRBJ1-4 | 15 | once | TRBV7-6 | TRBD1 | CASSSYRGANEKLFF | TGTGCCAGCAGCTCCTACAGGGGAGCTAATGAAAAACTGTTTTTT
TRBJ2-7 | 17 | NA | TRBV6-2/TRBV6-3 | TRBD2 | CASSYSNSGTSLYEQYF | TGTGCCAGCAGTTACTCTAATTCCGGGACTAGCCTCTACGAGCAGTACTTC
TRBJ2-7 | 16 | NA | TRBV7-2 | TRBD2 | CASSIRLAGAAYEQYF | TGTGCCAGCAGCATCAGACTAGCGGGAGCGGCTTACGAGCAGTACTTC